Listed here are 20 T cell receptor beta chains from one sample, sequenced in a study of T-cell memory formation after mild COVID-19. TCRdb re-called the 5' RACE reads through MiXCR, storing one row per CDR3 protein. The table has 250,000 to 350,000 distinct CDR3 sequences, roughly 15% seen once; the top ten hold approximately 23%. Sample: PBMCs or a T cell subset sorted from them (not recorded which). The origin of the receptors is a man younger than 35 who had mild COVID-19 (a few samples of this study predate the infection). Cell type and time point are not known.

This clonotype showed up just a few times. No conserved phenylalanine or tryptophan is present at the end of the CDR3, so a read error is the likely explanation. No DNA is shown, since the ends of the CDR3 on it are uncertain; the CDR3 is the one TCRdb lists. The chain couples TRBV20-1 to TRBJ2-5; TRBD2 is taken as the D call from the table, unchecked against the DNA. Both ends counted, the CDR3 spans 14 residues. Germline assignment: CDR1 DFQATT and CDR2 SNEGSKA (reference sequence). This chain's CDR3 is CSASIGASGGHYLI.

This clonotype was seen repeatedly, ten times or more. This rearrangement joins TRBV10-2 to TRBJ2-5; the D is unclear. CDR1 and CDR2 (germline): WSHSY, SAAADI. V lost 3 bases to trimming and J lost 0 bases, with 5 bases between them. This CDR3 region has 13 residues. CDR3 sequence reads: CASSEQYQETQYF. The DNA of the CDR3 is TGCGCCAGCAGTGAACAGTACCAAGAGACCCAGTACTTC.

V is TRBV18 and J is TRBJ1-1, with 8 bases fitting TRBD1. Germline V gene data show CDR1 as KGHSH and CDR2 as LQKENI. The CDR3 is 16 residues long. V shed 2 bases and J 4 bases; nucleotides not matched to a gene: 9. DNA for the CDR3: TGTGCCAGCTCACCAATATCCCCCAGGGGGCTCACTGAAGCTTTCTTT. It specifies CASSPISPRGLTEAFF.

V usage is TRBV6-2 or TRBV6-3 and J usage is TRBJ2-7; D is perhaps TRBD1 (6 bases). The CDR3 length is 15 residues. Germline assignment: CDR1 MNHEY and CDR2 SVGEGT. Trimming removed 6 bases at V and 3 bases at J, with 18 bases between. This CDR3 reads CASSYQGRGGYEQYF. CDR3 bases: TGTGCCAGCAGCTACCAAGGACGAGGGGGCTACGAGCAGTACTTC.

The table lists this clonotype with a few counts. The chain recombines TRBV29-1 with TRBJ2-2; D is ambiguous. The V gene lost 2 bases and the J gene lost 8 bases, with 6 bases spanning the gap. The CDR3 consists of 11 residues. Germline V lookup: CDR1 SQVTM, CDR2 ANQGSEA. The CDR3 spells CSVERLGELFF. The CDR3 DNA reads TGCAGCGTTGAAAGATTGGGGGAGCTGTTTTTT.

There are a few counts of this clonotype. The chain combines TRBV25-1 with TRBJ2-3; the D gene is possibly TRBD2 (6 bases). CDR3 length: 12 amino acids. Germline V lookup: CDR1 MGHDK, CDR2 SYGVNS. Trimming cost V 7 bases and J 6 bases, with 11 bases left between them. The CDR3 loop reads CASISGVDTQYF. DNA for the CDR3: TGTGCCAGCATCTCGGGGGTGGATACGCAGTATTTT.

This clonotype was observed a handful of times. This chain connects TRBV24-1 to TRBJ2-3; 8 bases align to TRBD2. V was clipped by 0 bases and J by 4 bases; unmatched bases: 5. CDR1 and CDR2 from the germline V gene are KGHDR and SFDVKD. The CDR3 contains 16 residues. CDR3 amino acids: CATSDLPGGLADTQYF. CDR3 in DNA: TGTGCCACCAGTGATTTGCCGGGGGGGCTCGCAGATACGCAGTATTTT.

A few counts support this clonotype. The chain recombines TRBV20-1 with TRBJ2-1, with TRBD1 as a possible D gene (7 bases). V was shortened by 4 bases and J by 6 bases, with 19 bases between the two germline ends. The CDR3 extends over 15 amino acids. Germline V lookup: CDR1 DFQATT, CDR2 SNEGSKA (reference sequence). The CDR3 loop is CSAIGGRGVFNEQFF. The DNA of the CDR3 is TGCAGTGCTATTGGCGGCAGGGGGGTTTTCAATGAGCAGTTCTTC.

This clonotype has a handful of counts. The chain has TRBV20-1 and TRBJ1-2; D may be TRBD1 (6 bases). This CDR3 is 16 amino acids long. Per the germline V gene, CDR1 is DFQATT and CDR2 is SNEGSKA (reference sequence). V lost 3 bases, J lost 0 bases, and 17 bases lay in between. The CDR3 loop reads CSARAGGRTANYGYTF. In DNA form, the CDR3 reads TGCAGTGCTAGGGCAGGAGGCAGGACAGCTAACTATGGCTACACCTTC.

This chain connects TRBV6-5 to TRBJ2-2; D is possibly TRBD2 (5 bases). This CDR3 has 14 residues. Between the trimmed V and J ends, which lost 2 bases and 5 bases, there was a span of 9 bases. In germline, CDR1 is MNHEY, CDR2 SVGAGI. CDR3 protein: CASSYRTGTGELFF. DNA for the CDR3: TGTGCCAGCAGTTACCGGACTGGGACCGGGGAGCTGTTTTTT.

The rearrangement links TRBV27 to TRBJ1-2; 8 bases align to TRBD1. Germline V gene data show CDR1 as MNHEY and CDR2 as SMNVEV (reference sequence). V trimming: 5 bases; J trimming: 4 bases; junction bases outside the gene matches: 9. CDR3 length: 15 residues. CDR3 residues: CASSPFGQGGYGYTF. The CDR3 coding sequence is TGTGCCAGCAGTCCGTTTGGACAGGGCGGCTATGGCTACACCTTC.

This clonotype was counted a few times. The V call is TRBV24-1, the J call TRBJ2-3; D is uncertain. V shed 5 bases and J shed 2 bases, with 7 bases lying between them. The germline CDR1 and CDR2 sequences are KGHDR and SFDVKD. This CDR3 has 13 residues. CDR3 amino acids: CATSVPATDTQYF. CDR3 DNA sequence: TGTGCCACCAGTGTACCCGCCACAGATACGCAGTATTTT.

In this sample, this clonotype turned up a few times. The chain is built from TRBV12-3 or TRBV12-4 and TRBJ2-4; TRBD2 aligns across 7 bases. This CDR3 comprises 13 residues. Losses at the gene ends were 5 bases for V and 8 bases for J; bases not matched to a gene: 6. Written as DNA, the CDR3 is TGTGCCAGCAGTCCCGGGGAGGGTCACATTCAGTACTTC. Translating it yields CASSPGEGHIQYF.

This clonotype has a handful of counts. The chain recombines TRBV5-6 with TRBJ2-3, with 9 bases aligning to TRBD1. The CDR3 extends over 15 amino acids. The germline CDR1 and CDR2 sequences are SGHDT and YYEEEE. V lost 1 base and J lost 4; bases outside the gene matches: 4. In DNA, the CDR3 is TGTGCCAGCAGCTTGTGGGGACAGGGATCAGATACGCAGTATTTT. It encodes CASSLWGQGSDTQYF.

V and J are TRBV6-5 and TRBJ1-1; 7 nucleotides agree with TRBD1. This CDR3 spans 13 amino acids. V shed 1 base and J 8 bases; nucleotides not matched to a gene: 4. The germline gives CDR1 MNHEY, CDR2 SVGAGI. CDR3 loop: CASSYYRGVEAFF. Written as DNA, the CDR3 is TGTGCCAGCAGTTACTACAGGGGAGTAGAAGCTTTCTTT.

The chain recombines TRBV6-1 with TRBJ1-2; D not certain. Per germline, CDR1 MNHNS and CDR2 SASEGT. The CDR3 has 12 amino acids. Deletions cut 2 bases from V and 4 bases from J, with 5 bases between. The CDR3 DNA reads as TGTGCCAGCAGTGAATACAGCTATGGCTACACCTTC. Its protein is CASSEYSYGYTF.

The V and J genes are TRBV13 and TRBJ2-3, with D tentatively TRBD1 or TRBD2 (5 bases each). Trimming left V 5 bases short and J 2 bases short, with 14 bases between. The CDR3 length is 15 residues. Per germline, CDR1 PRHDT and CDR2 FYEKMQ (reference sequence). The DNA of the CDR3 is TGTGCCAGCAGCCTTTGGGACGGATACACAGATACGCAGTATTTT. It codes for CASSLWDGYTDTQYF. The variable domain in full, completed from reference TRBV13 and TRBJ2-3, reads AAGVIQSPRHLIKEKRETATLKCYPIPRHDTVYWYQQGPGQDPQFLISFYEKMQSDKGSIPDRFSAQQFSDYHSELNMSSLELGDSALYFCASSLWDGYTDTQYFGPGTRLTVL.

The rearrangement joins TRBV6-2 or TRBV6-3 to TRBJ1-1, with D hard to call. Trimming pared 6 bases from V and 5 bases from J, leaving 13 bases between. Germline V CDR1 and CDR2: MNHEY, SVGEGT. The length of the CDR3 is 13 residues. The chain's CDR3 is CASSPMGDTEAFF. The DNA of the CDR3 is TGTGCCAGCAGCCCGATGGGAGATACTGAAGCTTTCTTT.

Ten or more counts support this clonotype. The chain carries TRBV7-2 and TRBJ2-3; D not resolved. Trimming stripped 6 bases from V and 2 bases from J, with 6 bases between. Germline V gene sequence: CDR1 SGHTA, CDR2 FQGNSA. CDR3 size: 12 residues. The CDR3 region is CASRPYTDTQYF. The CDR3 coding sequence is TGTGCCAGCAGGCCTTACACAGATACGCAGTATTTT. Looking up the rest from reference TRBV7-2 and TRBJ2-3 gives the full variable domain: GAGVSQSPSNKVTEKGKDVELRCDPISGHTALYWYRQSLGQGLEFLIYFQGNSAPDKSGLPSDRFSAERTGGSVSTLTIQRTQQEDSAVYLCASRPYTDTQYFGPGTRLTVL.

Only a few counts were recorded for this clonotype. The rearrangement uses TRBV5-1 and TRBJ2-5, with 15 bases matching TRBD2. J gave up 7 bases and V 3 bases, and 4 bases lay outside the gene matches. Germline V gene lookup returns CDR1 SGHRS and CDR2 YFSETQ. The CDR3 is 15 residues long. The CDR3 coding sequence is TGCGCCAGCAGCTGGTCGGGACTAGCGGGGGGGACCCAGTACTTC. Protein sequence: CASSWSGLAGGTQYF.